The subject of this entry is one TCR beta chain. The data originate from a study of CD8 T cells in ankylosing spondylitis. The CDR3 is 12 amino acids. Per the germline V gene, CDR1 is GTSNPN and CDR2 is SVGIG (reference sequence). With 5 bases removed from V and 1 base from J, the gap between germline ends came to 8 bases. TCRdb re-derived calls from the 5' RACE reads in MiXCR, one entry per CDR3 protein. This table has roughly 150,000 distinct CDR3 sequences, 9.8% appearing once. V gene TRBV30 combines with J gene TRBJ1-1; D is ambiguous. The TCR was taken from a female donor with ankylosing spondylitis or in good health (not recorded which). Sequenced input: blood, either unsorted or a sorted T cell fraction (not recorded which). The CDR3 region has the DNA TGTGCCTGGGAGACCCGGAACACTGAAGCTTTCTTT. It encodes CAWETRNTEAFF.